This T cell receptor beta chain was sequenced for a study of shared clonotypes between healthy human individuals. Findings and caveats of the study: Sorted-subset sequencing was shown by rarefaction to be incomplete despite large depth.

This clone was seen once. The antigen is undetermined. Assay used: immunoSEQ multiplex PCR; TCRdb lists only in-frame clones, some missing. Of over 1.5 million clones in the sample, 95% to 99% are singletons; the top ten hold around 0.45%. The CDR3 totals 14 residues. CDR1 and CDR2 (germline): LGHNT, FRNRAP. V dropped 1 base and J dropped 7 bases, with 11 bases sitting between them. This sequence joins TRBV12-5 and TRBJ2-1; the D gene is possibly TRBD2 (6 bases). This sequence was found in a man aged 25 to 40 in good health. Sequences were obtained from naive CD4+ T cells sorted from blood. Subset noted: CD45RA+ positively selected. The CDR3 region has the DNA TGTGCTAGTGGTTTGGACGGGACTTATAATGAGCAGTTCTTC. Protein product: CASGLDGTYNEQFF.